These 13 T cell receptor beta chains share one sample of origin, sequenced in a study of T cells after yellow fever vaccination. TCRdb redid the calling of the 5' RACE reads with MiXCR, one entry per CDR3 protein. The repertoire holds 350,000 to 450,000 distinct CDR3 sequences, about 19% seen once, with 18% in the top ten. The sample in question was PBMCs, obtained before the yellow fever booster vaccination. The receptors were gathered from a young man who received the YFV17D yellow fever vaccine.

The chain has TRBV20-1 and TRBJ1-1, with 10 bases that match TRBD1. CDR3 size: 18 residues. CDR1 DFQATT and CDR2 SNEGSKA come from the germline V gene (reference sequence). J was trimmed by 3 bases and V by 3 bases; bases with no gene match: 16. This CDR3 reads CSASRGQGVFKWDTEAFF. The CDR3 DNA sequence: TGCAGTGCTAGCCGCGGACAGGGGGTATTTAAGTGGGACACTGAAGCTTTCTTT.

This clonotype appeared many times. The V and J genes are TRBV20-1 and TRBJ2-5; TRBD2 matches at 10 bases. With V trimmed by 2 bases and J by 5 bases, 8 bases remained unmatched. Germline-derived CDR1 and CDR2 are DFQATT and SNEGSKA (reference sequence). This CDR3 comprises 15 residues. CDR3 residues: CSARPLAGASETQYF. The CDR3 bases are TGCAGTGCTAGACCCCTAGCGGGGGCGTCGGAGACCCAGTACTTC.

V and J are TRBV12-3 or TRBV12-4 and TRBJ2-3; 7 bases map to TRBD2. V lost 5 bases and J lost 2; bases outside the gene matches: 7. The CDR3 sequence is 15 residues long. This CDR3 is CASSPTSAYTDTQYF. For the CDR3, the DNA is TGTGCCAGCAGTCCTACTAGCGCCTACACAGATACGCAGTATTTT.

This clonotype was counted ten times or more. The chain is built from TRBV7-2 and TRBJ2-4; 8 bases match TRBD1. CDR1 and CDR2 (germline): SGHTA, FQGNSA. The V segment lost 5 bases and the J segment 10 bases; nucleotides outside the gene matches: 10. The CDR3 is 14 amino acids. The CDR3 loop is CASSPPGTGHIQYF. The CDR3 DNA reads as TGTGCCAGCAGCCCACCGGGGACAGGTCATATTCAGTACTTC.

V gene TRBV19 combines with J gene TRBJ2-5; 7 nucleotides match TRBD1. J gave up 4 bases and V 6 bases, and 8 bases lay outside the gene matches. This CDR3 spans 14 amino acids. Germline V gene data show CDR1 as LNHDA and CDR2 as SQIVND (reference sequence). The CDR3 region is CASRPRTGIETQYF. CDR3 sequence (DNA): TGTGCCAGTAGACCCCGGACAGGAATAGAGACCCAGTACTTC.

The chain couples TRBV2 to TRBJ1-3, with 9 bases matching TRBD1. This CDR3 comprises 16 residues. The junction had 7 bases not matched to a gene; V was cut back by 3 bases and J by 4 bases. The germline V gene has CDR1 SNHLY and CDR2 FYNNEI. The CDR3, as DNA: TGTGCCAGCAGTGATGACAGGGGGAAGACAGGAAACACCATATATTTT. This translates into CASSDDRGKTGNTIYF.

Only a few counts were recorded for this clonotype. The chain couples TRBV29-1 to TRBJ2-6; D unclear. Looked up from germline, CDR1 is SQVTM and CDR2 is ANQGSEA. The CDR3 has 16 amino acids. V was cut by 2 bases and J by 4 bases, with 15 bases left in between. The DNA for the CDR3 is TGCAGCGTTGAATCCCTCCGGACGGCGGGGGCCAACGTCCTGACTTTC. It codes for CSVESLRTAGANVLTF.

There are many counts of this clonotype. The genes are TRBV6-5 and TRBJ1-1, with D uncertain. This CDR3 is 11 amino acids long. V lost 8 bases and J 4 bases, leaving 8 bases between the germline ends. Germline CDR1 and CDR2: MNHEY and SVGAGI. The CDR3 sequence is CASSGGTEAFF. The CDR3 DNA follows: TGTGCCAGCTCGGGTGGCACTGAAGCTTTCTTT.

This clonotype was picked up a small number of times. V is TRBV9 and J is TRBJ1-2; D is perhaps TRBD1 (6 bases). Germline CDR1 SGDLS, CDR2 YYNGEE. This CDR3 is built from 13 residues. V was cut by 2 bases and J by 4 bases, with 9 bases left in between. The CDR3 is CASSVGAFYGYTF. The CDR3 DNA reads as TGTGCCAGCAGCGTGGGGGCTTTCTATGGCTACACCTTC. Supplemented by reference TRBV9 and TRBJ1-2, the full variable domain reads DSGVTQTPKHLITATGQRVTLRCSPRSGDLSVYWYQQSLDQGLQFLIQYYNGEERAKGNILERFSAQQFPDLHSELNLSSLELGDSALYFCASSVGAFYGYTFGSGTRLTVV.

The chain links TRBV9 to TRBJ1-2; TRBD1 matches 8 bases. V lost 4 bases to trimming and J lost 6 bases; unmatched junction nucleotides: 11. Germline V gene lookup returns CDR1 SGDLS and CDR2 YYNGEE. This CDR3 has 15 amino acids. This CDR3 is CASSPRTGWLNGYTF. As DNA, the CDR3 is TGTGCCAGCAGCCCCCGGACAGGGTGGTTGAATGGCTACACCTTC.

The chain combines TRBV27 with TRBJ2-3, with TRBD2 matching over 7 bases. The germline V gene encodes CDR1 MNHEY and CDR2 SMNVEV (reference sequence). The trim removed 4 bases at V and 1 base at J, leaving 8 bases unmatched. The CDR3 has 16 amino acids. This chain's CDR3 is CASSSPAGKGTDTQYF. In DNA form, the CDR3 reads TGTGCCAGCAGTTCCCCAGCGGGGAAAGGCACAGATACGCAGTATTTT.

This chain connects TRBV7-2 to TRBJ2-6; no firm D call. Trimming took off 5 bases at V and 0 bases at J, with 8 bases between the two ends. The CDR3 length is 15 residues. CDR1 SGHTA and CDR2 FQGNSA come from the germline V gene. The CDR3 region has the DNA TGTGCCAGCAGCCTCGAATCCTCTGGGGCCAACGTCCTGACTTTC. It yields the protein CASSLESSGANVLTF.

The chain joins TRBV11-2 to TRBJ2-5; 7 bases line up with TRBD1. Unmatched junction bases numbered 4, after V lost 5 bases and J lost 1 base. CDR3 size: 14 residues. Germline CDR1 SGHAT, CDR2 FQNNGV. CDR3 amino acids: CASSTYRGQETQYF. DNA of the CDR3: TGTGCCAGCAGCACCTACAGGGGCCAAGAGACCCAGTACTTC.